The 2 T cell receptor beta chains given below trace back to one sample, sequenced in a study of OX40 agonist ivuxolimab in advanced cancers. Library preparation used the immunoSEQ multiplex PCR assay. TCRdb stores this immuneACCESS table with in-frame sequences only. Part of the clones is absent; in the studies checked, under half of the shortfall reflects unresolved V genes, and no reason is known for the rest. This sample is represented by approximately 70,000 clones; approximately 90% of them were singletons. The ten largest clones capture over 0.35% of the sample. Sequencing was performed on CD4+ or CD8+ T cells sorted from blood, taken in a trial of the OX40 agonist ivuxolimab. These receptors all come from an adult with an advanced solid tumor such as melanoma, head and neck, liver or kidney cancer.

This clone is a singleton in its sample. V is TRBV6-5 and J is TRBJ2-7, with 9 nucleotides matching TRBD2. Trimming removed 4 bases from V and 4 bases from J; junction bases left unmatched: 5. In germline, CDR1 is MNHEY, CDR2 SVGAGI. This CDR3 contains 14 residues. CDR3 amino acids: CASSSGTSIYEQYF. The CDR3 DNA sequence: TGTGCCAGCAGTTCCGGGACTAGCATTTACGAGCAGTACTTC.

The V and J genes are TRBV7-2 and TRBJ2-2; maybe TRBD1 (6 bases). The CDR3 runs 16 residues. V was shortened by 1 base and J by 3 bases, with 12 bases between the two germline ends. CDR1 and CDR2 from the germline V gene are SGHTA and FQGNSA. The CDR3 nucleotides read TGTGCCAGCAGCTTAGGTTACAGGGAGTACACCGGGGAGCTGTTTTTT. This encodes CASSLGYREYTGELFF.